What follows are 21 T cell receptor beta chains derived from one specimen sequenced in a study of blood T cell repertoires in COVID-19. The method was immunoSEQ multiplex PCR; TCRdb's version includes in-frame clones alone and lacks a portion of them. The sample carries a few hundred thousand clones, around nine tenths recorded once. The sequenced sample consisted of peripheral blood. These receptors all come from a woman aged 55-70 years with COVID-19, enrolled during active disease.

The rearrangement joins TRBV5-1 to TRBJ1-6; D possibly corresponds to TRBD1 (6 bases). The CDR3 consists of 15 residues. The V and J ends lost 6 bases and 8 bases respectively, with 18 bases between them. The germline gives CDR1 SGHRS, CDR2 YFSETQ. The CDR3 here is CASTLGGGSDSPLHF. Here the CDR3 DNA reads TGCGCCAGCACCTTAGGGGGGGGTTCGGATTCACCCCTCCACTTT.

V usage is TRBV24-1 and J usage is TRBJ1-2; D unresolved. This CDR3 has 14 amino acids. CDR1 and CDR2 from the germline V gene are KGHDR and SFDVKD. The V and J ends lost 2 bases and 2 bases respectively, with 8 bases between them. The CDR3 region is CATSDSRPNYGYTF. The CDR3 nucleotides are TGTGCCACCAGTGATTCCAGGCCCAACTATGGCTACACCTTC.

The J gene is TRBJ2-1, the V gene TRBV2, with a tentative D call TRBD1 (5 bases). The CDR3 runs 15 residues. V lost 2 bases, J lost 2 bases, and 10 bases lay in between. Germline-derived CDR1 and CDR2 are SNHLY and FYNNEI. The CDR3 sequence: CASSERRAAYNEQFF. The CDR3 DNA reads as TGTGCCAGCAGTGAACGCAGGGCAGCCTACAATGAGCAGTTCTTC.

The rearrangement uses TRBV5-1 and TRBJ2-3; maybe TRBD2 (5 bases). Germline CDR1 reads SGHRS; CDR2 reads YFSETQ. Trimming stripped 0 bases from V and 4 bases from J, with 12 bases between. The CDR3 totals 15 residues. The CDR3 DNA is TGCGCCAGCAGCTTGGAGGTTCGGAGGTCAGATACGCAGTATTTT. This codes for CASSLEVRRSDTQYF.

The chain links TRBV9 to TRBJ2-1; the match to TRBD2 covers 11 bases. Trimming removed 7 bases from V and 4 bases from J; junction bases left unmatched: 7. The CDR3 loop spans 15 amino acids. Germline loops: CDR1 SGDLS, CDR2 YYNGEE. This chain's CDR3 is CASGPGLAEYNEQFF. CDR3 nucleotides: TGTGCCAGCGGCCCGGGACTAGCGGAATACAATGAGCAGTTCTTC.

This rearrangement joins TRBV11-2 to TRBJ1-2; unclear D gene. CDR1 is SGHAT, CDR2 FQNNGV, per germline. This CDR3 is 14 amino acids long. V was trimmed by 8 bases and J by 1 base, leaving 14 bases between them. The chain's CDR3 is CASSAGGNNYGYTF. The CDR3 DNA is TGTGCCAGCTCCGCGGGTGGGAATAACTATGGCTACACCTTC.

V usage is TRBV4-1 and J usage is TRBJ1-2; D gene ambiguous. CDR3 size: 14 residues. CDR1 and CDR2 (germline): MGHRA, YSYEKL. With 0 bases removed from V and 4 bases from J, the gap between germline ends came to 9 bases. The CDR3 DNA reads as TGCGCCAGCAGCCAAGAAATGGAGATCTATGGCTACACCTTC. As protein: CASSQEMEIYGYTF.

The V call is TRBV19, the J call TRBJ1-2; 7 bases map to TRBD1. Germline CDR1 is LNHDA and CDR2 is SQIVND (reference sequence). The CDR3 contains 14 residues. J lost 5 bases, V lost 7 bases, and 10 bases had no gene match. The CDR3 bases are TGTGCCAGTAACACCGTTGACAGGGCTTATGGCTACACCTTC. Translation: CASNTVDRAYGYTF.

The CDR3 is CASTGPSSYNEQFF. CDR3 in DNA: TGTGCCAGCACAGGCCCGAGCTCCTACAATGAGCAGTTCTTC. The chain is built from TRBV2 and TRBJ2-1; D is unclear. The CDR3 is 14 amino acids. Trimming cost V 7 bases and J 0 bases, with 10 bases left between them. CDR1 SNHLY and CDR2 FYNNEI come from the germline V gene.

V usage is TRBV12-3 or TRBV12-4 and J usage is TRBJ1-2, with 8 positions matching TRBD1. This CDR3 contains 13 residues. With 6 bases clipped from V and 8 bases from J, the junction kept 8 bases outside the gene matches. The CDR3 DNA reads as TGTGCCAGCAGGTCTGACAGGGGAGGCGGCTACACCTTC. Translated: CASRSDRGGGYTF.

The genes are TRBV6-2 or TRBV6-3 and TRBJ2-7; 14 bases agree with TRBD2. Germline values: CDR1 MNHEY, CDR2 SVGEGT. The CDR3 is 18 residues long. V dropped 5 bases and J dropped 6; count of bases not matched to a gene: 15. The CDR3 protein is CASSPRLYGTSGSLEQYF. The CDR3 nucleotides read TGTGCCAGCAGTCCACGCCTATACGGGACTAGCGGGAGTCTCGAGCAGTACTTC.

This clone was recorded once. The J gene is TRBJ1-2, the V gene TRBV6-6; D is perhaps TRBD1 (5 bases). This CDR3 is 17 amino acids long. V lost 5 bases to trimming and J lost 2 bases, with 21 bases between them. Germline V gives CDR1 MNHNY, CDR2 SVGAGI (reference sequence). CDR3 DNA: TGTGCCAGCAGTCTTACTCCCTTGGTAAGGGGAAACTATGGCTACACCTTC. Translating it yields CASSLTPLVRGNYGYTF.

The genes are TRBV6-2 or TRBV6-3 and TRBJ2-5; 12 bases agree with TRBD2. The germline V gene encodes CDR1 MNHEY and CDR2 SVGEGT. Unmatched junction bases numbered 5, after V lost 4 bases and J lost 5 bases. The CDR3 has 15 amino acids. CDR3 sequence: CASSWTSGKSETQYF. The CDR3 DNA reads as TGTGCCAGCAGTTGGACTAGCGGGAAGTCGGAGACCCAGTACTTC.

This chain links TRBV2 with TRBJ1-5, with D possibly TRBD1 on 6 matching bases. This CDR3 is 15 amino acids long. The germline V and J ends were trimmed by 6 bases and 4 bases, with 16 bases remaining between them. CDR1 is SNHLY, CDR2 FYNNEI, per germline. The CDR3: CASSLPGHQNQPQHF. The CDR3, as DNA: TGTGCCAGCAGCCTCCCGGGACATCAAAATCAGCCCCAGCATTTT.

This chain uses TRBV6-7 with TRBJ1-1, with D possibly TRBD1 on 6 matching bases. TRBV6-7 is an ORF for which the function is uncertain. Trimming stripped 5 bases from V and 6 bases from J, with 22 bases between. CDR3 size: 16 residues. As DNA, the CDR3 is TGTGCCAGCAGTCTCCCGAATGGGGGGGCCAGTGCTGAAGCTTTCTTT. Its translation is CASSLPNGGASAEAFF.

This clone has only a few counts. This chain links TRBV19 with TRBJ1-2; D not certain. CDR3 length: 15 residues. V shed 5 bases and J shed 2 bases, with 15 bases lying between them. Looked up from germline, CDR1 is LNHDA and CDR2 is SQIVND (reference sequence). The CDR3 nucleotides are TGTGCCAGTAGTGGCTGGTTCACCCCAAACTATGGCTACACCTTC. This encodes CASSGWFTPNYGYTF.

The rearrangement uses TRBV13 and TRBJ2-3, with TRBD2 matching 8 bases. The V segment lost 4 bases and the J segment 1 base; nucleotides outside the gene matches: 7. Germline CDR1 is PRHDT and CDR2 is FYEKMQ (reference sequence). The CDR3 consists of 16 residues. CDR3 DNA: TGTGCCAGCAGCTCAATCTTGACTAGCGGCACAGATACGCAGTATTTT. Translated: CASSSILTSGTDTQYF.

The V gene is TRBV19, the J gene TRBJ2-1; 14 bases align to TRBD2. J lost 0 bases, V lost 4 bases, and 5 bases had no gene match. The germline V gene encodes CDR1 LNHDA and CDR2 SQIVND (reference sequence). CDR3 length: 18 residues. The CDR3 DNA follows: TGTGCCAGTAGTAGGGGACTAGCGGGAGCGTCCTCCTACAATGAGCAGTTCTTC. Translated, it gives CASSRGLAGASSYNEQFF.

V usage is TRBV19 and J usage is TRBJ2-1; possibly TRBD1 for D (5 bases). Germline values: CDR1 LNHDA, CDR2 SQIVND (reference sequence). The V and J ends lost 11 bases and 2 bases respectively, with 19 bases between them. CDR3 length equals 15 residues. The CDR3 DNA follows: TGTGCCGCCTCTCCCGCCGGCAGGGCCTACAATGAGCAGTTCTTC. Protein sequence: CAASPAGRAYNEQFF.

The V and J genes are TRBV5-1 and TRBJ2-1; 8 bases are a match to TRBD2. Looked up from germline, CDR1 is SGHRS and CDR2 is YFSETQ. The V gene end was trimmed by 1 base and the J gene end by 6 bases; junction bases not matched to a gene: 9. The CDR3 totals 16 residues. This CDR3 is CASSLSGSGTFNEQFF. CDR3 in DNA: TGCGCCAGCAGCTTGTCGGGTAGCGGGACCTTCAATGAGCAGTTCTTC. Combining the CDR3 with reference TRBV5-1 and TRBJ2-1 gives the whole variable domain KAGVTQTPRYLIKTRGQQVTLSCSPISGHRSVSWYQQTPGQGLQFLFEYFSETQRNKGNFPGRFSGRQFSNSRSEMNVSTLELGDSALYLCASSLSGSGTFNEQFFGPGTRLTVL.

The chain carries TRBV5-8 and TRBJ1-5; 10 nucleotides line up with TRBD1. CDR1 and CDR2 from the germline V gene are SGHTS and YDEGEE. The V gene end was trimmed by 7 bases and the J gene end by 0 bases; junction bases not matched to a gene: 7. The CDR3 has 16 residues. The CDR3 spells CASWDRGKISNQPQHF. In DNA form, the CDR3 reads TGTGCCAGCTGGGACAGGGGAAAGATTAGCAATCAGCCCCAGCATTTT.